Listed here are 5 T cell receptor beta chains from one sample, sequenced in a study of cytomegalovirus exposure and HLA in healthy donors. PCR employed 60 Vbeta and 13 Jbeta primers. Assay: immunoSEQ multiplex PCR; the TCRdb copy retains only in-frame clones and omits some. The sample has about 190,000 clones; approximately 78% are singletons. Sequencing was done on a sample of PBMCs. Receptors were obtained from a woman aged 25-40 years in good health and CMV-seropositive.

The chain couples TRBV9 to TRBJ2-1; possibly TRBD1 for D (6 bases). Trimming removed 0 bases from V and 2 bases from J, with 9 bases in between. The germline V gene has CDR1 SGDLS and CDR2 YYNGEE. This CDR3 spans 15 amino acids. In DNA form, the CDR3 reads TGTGCCAGCAGCGTAGTAGGACAGCCCTACAATGAGCAGTTCTTC. Encoded protein: CASSVVGQPYNEQFF.

The chain recombines TRBV4-1 with TRBJ2-5; the match to TRBD1 covers 7 bases. Trimming took 3 bases from V and 2 from J; bases not matched to a gene: 0. Germline CDR1 and CDR2: MGHRA and YSYEKL. This CDR3 has 13 amino acids. CDR3 loop: CASSQGQQETQYF. The CDR3 DNA follows: TGCGCCAGCAGCCAGGGACAGCAAGAGACCCAGTACTTC.

This chain links TRBV6-1 with TRBJ2-7; D may be TRBD1 (5 bases). CDR1 is MNHNS and CDR2 is SASEGT in the germline V gene. The CDR3 runs to 15 residues. With 1 base removed from V and 4 bases from J, the gap between germline ends came to 14 bases. CDR3 in amino acids: CASSEDALTVYEQYF. Written as DNA, the CDR3 is TGTGCCAGCAGTGAAGACGCCCTGACAGTTTACGAGCAGTACTTC.

The chain has TRBV19 and TRBJ2-3; possibly TRBD2 for D (5 bases). The ends were cut back, 1 base at V and 6 bases at J, with 23 bases in the middle. Germline CDR1 LNHDA, CDR2 SQIVND (reference sequence). There are 18 residues in the CDR3. The DNA for the CDR3 is TGTGCCAGTAGTATAGCCCCGCTGAGTTATGGCGAGGGTGATACGCAGTATTTT. This encodes CASSIAPLSYGEGDTQYF.

The rearrangement uses TRBV28 and TRBJ1-1; 9 bases match TRBD1. V dropped 5 bases and J dropped 1; count of bases not matched to a gene: 2. The germline CDR1 and CDR2 sequences are MDHEN and SYDVKM. The CDR3 is made up of 14 amino acids. The CDR3 here is CASSETGGNTEAFF. CDR3 in DNA: TGTGCCAGCAGTGAGACAGGGGGGAACACTGAAGCTTTCTTT.